This passage covers 23 T cell receptor beta chains from one sample sequenced in a study of cytomegalovirus exposure and HLA in healthy donors. 13 Jbeta primers and 60 Vbeta primers were used for the PCR. TCRdb keeps only in-frame clones here, not all; method: immunoSEQ multiplex PCR. The sample has about 73,000 clones, 75% seen once. Sequencing used PBMCs. These receptors all stem from a man between 65 and 85 years old in good health and CMV-seronegative.

V usage is TRBV19 and J usage is TRBJ1-5; 9 bases are a match to TRBD1. V trimming: 3 bases; J trimming: 3 bases; junction bases outside the gene matches: 15. This CDR3 contains 19 residues. The V gene's germline CDR1 is LNHDA and CDR2 SQIVND (reference sequence). The CDR3 loop reads CASSMRTGGASGINQPQHF. The CDR3 DNA reads TGTGCCAGTAGTATGCGTACAGGGGGCGCGTCTGGTATCAATCAGCCCCAGCATTTT.

CDR3 region: CASSDRQISTNEKLFF. The DNA of the CDR3 is TGTGCCAGCAGTGACAGACAGATTTCAACTAATGAAAAACTGTTTTTT. The chain recombines TRBV6-4 with TRBJ1-4; tentative D call: TRBD1 (5 bases). Germline V lookup: CDR1 MRHNA, CDR2 SNTAGT. V lost 2 bases to trimming and J lost 0 bases, with 10 bases between them. This CDR3 comprises 16 residues.

The chain joins TRBV4-3 to TRBJ2-7; D ambiguous. The V and J ends lost 1 base and 6 bases respectively, with 16 bases between them. The CDR3 consists of 15 residues. CDR1 and CDR2 (germline): LGHNA, YSLEER. The CDR3 protein is CASSQGAWATGEQYF. As DNA, the CDR3 is TGCGCCAGCAGCCAAGGTGCCTGGGCCACCGGCGAGCAGTACTTC.

CDR3 amino acids: CASSSGTGFTGELFF. CDR3 sequence (DNA): TGTGCCAGCAGCTCCGGGACAGGATTCACCGGGGAGCTGTTTTTT. J is TRBJ2-2 and V is TRBV7-2; 8 positions match TRBD1. Germline CDR1 and CDR2: SGHTA and FQGNSA. V lost 4 bases and J lost 4; bases outside the gene matches: 5. The CDR3 has 15 residues.

The chain links TRBV7-2 to TRBJ1-2, with a weak D call TRBD1 (6 bases). The CDR3 consists of 17 residues. The V gene lost 4 bases and the J gene lost 2 bases, with 20 bases spanning the gap. Germline V gene data show CDR1 as SGHTA and CDR2 as FQGNSA. CDR3 residues: CASSSASGTLDNYGYTF. The CDR3 coding sequence is TGTGCCAGCAGCTCCGCCTCTGGGACACTCGACAACTATGGCTACACCTTC.

The chain recombines TRBV15 with TRBJ2-1; no clear D gene. The V gene lost 1 base and the J gene lost 9 bases, with 10 bases spanning the gap. CDR3 length equals 13 residues. The V gene's germline CDR1 is LNHNV and CDR2 YYDKDF (reference sequence). The CDR3 DNA reads TGTGCCACCAGCAGAGTTTTATACTCTGAGCAGTTCTTC. This sequence encodes CATSRVLYSEQFF.

The table lists this clone with a few counts. The gene calls are TRBV4-1 and TRBJ2-5, with 12 positions matching TRBD2. Germline V gene lookup returns CDR1 MGHRA and CDR2 YSYEKL. The V and J ends lost 1 base and 2 bases, in that order; junction bases with no gene match: 14. The CDR3 runs 20 residues. CDR3 amino acids: CASSQVLAGGGVGVQETQYF. The CDR3 DNA reads TGCGCCAGCAGCCAAGTACTAGCGGGAGGAGGGGTCGGGGTGCAAGAGACCCAGTACTTC.

In this sample, this clone turned up a few times. The chain uses TRBV30 and TRBJ1-4, with 9 bases identical to TRBD1. J was trimmed by 5 bases and V by 2 bases; bases with no gene match: 6. The CDR3 runs 15 residues. Germline assignment: CDR1 GTSNPN and CDR2 SVGIG (reference sequence). The CDR3 is CAWSRQGVPNEKLFF. The DNA for the CDR3 is TGTGCCTGGAGTCGACAGGGGGTGCCCAATGAAAAACTGTTTTTT.

The chain's CDR3 is CASSLDVQGGMGKNIQYF. Here the CDR3 DNA reads TGTGCCAGCAGCTTAGATGTCCAGGGAGGTATGGGCAAAAACATTCAGTACTTC. J is TRBJ2-4 and V is TRBV7-2; tentative D call: TRBD2 (6 bases). The germline gives CDR1 SGHTA, CDR2 FQGNSA. This CDR3 spans 18 amino acids. V was trimmed by 1 base and J by 3 bases, leaving 19 bases between them.

V usage is TRBV6-1 and J usage is TRBJ1-5; 8 bases map to TRBD1. This CDR3 comprises 14 residues. V trimming: 5 bases; J trimming: 6 bases; junction bases outside the gene matches: 6. Germline V gives CDR1 MNHNS, CDR2 SASEGT. The CDR3 coding sequence is TGTGCCAGCAGTTCCCAGGGGGCTGTTCAGCCCCAGCATTTT. Residues: CASSSQGAVQPQHF.

The gene calls are TRBV4-1 and TRBJ2-5, with D possibly being TRBD1 (8 bases). This CDR3 contains 17 residues. Trimming left V 1 base short and J 3 bases short, with 18 bases between. Germline CDR1 MGHRA, CDR2 YSYEKL. The CDR3 spells CASSQGGRGQVKETQYF. The CDR3 DNA is TGCGCCAGCAGCCAAGGTGGGAGGGGACAGGTAAAAGAGACCCAGTACTTC.

The CDR3 nucleotides are TGTGCCAGCAGCCCAAGCGGCGGCTCCTACGAGCAGTACTTC. Amino acid sequence: CASSPSGGSYEQYF. The genes are TRBV7-9 and TRBJ2-7; perhaps TRBD2 as D (5 bases). CDR1 and CDR2 (germline): SEHNR, FQNEAQ (reference sequence). V gave up 5 bases and J gave up 0 bases, with 11 bases separating them. The CDR3 is 14 residues long.

This clone has a handful of counts. The chain employs TRBV2 and TRBJ1-6; D gene unclear. Germline loops: CDR1 SNHLY, CDR2 FYNNEI. V was shortened by 8 bases and J by 9 bases, with 14 bases between the two germline ends. The CDR3 spans 13 residues. The CDR3 DNA is TGTGCCAGCGTAAATCTGCTAGGTTCACCCCTCCACTTT. It codes for CASVNLLGSPLHF.

The chain uses TRBV6-1 and TRBJ1-5; possible D gene TRBD1, 6 bases. Germline values: CDR1 MNHNS, CDR2 SASEGT. This CDR3 has 15 amino acids. Trimming cost V 3 bases and J 2 bases, with 11 bases left between them. The CDR3 DNA is TGTGCCAGCAGTGACCGGGACATGGGCAATCAGCCCCAGCATTTT. This encodes CASSDRDMGNQPQHF.

The chain links TRBV2 to TRBJ2-1; 7 bases agree with TRBD2. V shed 7 bases and J 2 bases; nucleotides not matched to a gene: 8. Germline V gives CDR1 SNHLY, CDR2 FYNNEI. This CDR3 region has 15 residues. CDR3: CASTRERGAYNEQFF. The CDR3 DNA reads TGTGCCAGCACCCGAGAGCGGGGTGCCTACAATGAGCAGTTCTTC.

This clone was counted a few times. The J gene is TRBJ2-3, the V gene TRBV5-6; 7 bases map to TRBD2. The length of the CDR3 is 15 residues. V lost 1 base and J lost 3; bases outside the gene matches: 5. CDR1 and CDR2 from the germline V gene are SGHDT and YYEEEE. CDR3 loop: CASSLTGGGTDTQYF. The CDR3 DNA follows: TGTGCCAGCAGCTTGACGGGGGGAGGGACAGATACGCAGTATTTT.

This clone was observed a handful of times. CDR3 sequence: CASSHPDRGTEAFF. Here the CDR3 DNA reads TGCGCCAGCAGCCACCCCGACAGGGGAACTGAAGCTTTCTTT. The V gene is TRBV4-1, the J gene TRBJ1-1; 8 positions agree with TRBD1. Germline assignment: CDR1 MGHRA and CDR2 YSYEKL. This CDR3 has 14 residues. V was pared by 3 bases and J by 5 bases, with 5 bases of the junction left unmatched.

Here the CDR3 reads CASSETSGTGTDTQYF. The CDR3 region has the DNA TGTGCCAGCTCCGAGACTAGCGGGACGGGCACAGATACGCAGTATTTT. The chain recombines TRBV21-1 with TRBJ2-3; the table names TRBD2, a call not compared with the DNA. TRBV21-1 corresponds to a pseudogene. This CDR3 comprises 16 residues.

This clone was found once. This rearrangement joins TRBV9 to TRBJ2-2, with 9 bases fitting TRBD2. The CDR3 has 16 residues. Losses at the gene ends were 2 bases for V and 3 bases for J; bases not matched to a gene: 5. The germline gives CDR1 SGDLS, CDR2 YYNGEE. The CDR3 is CASSVAGGPHTGELFF. DNA for the CDR3: TGTGCCAGCAGCGTTGCGGGGGGGCCCCACACCGGGGAGCTGTTTTTT.

The DNA of the CDR3 is TGTGCCAGCAGAGGACAGGGGGCAGGGGACTATGGCTACACCTTC. As protein: CASRGQGAGDYGYTF. J is TRBJ1-2 and V is TRBV6-5; 11 bases fit TRBD1. The CDR3 sequence is 15 residues long. In germline, CDR1 is MNHEY, CDR2 SVGAGI. V was clipped by 6 bases and J by 3 bases; unmatched bases: 6.

Only one count was recorded for this clone. This chain links TRBV19 with TRBJ1-3; 10 bases align to TRBD1. The CDR3 covers 18 residues. Germline CDR1 and CDR2: LNHDA and SQIVND (reference sequence). Trimming at V came to 7 bases and at J to 0 bases, leaving 12 bases not matched to a gene. CDR3 protein: CASTRDRGPFRSGNTIYF. The CDR3 DNA reads as TGTGCCAGTACGCGAGACAGGGGGCCGTTTCGCTCTGGAAACACCATATATTTT. Full variable domain (outside the CDR3, taken from reference TRBV19 and TRBJ1-3): DGGITQSPKYLFRKEGQNVTLSCEQNLNHDAMYWYRQDPGQGLRLIYYSQIVNDFQKGDIAEGYSVSREKKESFPLTVTSAQKNPTAFYLCASTRDRGPFRSGNTIYFGEGSWLTVV.

This clone was seen only a few times. J is TRBJ1-5 and V is TRBV6-1; no definite D call. This CDR3 spans 14 amino acids. With 5 bases removed from V and 0 bases from J, the gap between germline ends came to 8 bases. CDR1 MNHNS and CDR2 SASEGT come from the germline V gene. The CDR3 sequence is CASSFRDSNQPQHF. The CDR3 DNA follows: TGTGCCAGCAGTTTCCGGGATAGCAATCAGCCCCAGCATTTT.

This clone was seen once. The V and J genes are TRBV18 and TRBJ2-3; the match to TRBD1 covers 11 bases. Germline V lookup: CDR1 KGHSH, CDR2 LQKENI. J lost 6 bases, V lost 2 bases, and 7 bases had no gene match. The CDR3 extends over 16 amino acids. In DNA, the CDR3 is TGTGCCAGCTCACCAGGACAGGGGGCTCTCTGGGATACGCAGTATTTT. Translating it yields CASSPGQGALWDTQYF.